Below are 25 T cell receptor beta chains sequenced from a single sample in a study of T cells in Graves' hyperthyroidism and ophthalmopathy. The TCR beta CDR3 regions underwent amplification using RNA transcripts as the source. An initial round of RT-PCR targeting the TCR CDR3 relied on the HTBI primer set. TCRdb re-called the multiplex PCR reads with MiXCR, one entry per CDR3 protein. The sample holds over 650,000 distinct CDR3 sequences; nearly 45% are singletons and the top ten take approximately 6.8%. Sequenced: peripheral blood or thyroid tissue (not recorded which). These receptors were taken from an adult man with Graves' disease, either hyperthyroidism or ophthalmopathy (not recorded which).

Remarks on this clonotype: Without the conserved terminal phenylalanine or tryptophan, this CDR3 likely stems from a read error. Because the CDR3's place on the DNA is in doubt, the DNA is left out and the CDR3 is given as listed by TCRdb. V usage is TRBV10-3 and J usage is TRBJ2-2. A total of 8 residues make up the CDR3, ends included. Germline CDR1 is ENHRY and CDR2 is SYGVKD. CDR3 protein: CAISASVV.

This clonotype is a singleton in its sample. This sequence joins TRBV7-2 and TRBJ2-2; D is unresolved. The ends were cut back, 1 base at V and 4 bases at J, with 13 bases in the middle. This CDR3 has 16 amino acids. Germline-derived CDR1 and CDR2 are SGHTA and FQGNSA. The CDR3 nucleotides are TGTGCCAGCAGCTTAGGAGGTGGGGTTGGCACCGGGGAGCTGTTTTTT. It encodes CASSLGGGVGTGELFF.

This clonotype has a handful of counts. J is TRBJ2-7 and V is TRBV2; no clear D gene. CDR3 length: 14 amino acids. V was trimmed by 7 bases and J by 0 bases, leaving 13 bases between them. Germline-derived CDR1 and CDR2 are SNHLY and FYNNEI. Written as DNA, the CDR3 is TGTGCCAGCAAGATTGGCGGCGCCTCCTACGAGCAGTACTTC. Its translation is CASKIGGASYEQYF.

The CDR3 bases are TGTGCCAGCAGCGTAGGGGGCTCCCACGGGGAGACCCAGTACTTC. It specifies CASSVGGSHGETQYF. The chain couples TRBV9 to TRBJ2-5; D might be TRBD1 (5 bases). V was cut by 0 bases and J by 5 bases, with 14 bases left in between. Germline CDR1 reads SGDLS; CDR2 reads YYNGEE. The CDR3 runs to 15 residues.

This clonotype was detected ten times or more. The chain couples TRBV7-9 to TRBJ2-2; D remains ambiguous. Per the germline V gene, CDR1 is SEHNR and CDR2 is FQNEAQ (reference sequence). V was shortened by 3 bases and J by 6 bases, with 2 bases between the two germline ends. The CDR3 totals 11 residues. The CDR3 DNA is TGTGCCAGCAGCTTCGCCGGGGAGCTGTTTTTT. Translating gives CASSFAGELFF.

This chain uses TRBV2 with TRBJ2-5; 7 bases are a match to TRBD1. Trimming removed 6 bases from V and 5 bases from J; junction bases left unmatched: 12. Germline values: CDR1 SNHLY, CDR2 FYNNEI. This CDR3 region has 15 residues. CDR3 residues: CASRKTGPGLETQYF. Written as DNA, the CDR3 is TGTGCCAGCAGGAAGACAGGGCCGGGGTTGGAGACCCAGTACTTC.

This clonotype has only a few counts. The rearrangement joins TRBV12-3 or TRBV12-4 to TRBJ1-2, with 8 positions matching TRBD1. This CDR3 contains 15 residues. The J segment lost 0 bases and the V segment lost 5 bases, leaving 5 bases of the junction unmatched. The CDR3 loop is CASSETGGANYGYTF. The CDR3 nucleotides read TGTGCCAGCAGTGAAACAGGGGGAGCTAACTATGGCTACACCTTC.

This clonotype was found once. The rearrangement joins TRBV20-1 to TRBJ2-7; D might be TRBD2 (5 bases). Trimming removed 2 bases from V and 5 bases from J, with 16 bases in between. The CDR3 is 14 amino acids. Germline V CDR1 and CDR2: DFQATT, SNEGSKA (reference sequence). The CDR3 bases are TGCAGTGCTAGATCAGGAGGCGTTAGCGACGAGCAGTACTTC. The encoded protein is CSARSGGVSDEQYF.

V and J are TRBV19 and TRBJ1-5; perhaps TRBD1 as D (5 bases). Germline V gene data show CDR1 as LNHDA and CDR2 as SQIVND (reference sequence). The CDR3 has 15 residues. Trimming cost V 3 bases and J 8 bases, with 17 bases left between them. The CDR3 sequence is CASSIRLRGLEPQHF. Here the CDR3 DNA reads TGTGCCAGTAGTATTCGTCTTAGGGGCTTGGAGCCCCAGCATTTT. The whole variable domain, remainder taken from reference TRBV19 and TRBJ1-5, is DGGITQSPKYLFRKEGQNVTLSCEQNLNHDAMYWYRQDPGQGLRLIYYSQIVNDFQKGDIAEGYSVSREKKESFPLTVTSAQKNPTAFYLCASSIRLRGLEPQHFGDGTRLSIL.

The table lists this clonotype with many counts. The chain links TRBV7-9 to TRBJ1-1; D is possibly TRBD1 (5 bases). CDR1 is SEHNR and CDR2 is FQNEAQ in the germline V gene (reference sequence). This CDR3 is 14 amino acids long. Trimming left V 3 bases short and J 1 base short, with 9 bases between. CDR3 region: CASSLTDGNTEAFF. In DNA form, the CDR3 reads TGTGCCAGCAGCTTGACAGATGGGAACACTGAAGCTTTCTTT.

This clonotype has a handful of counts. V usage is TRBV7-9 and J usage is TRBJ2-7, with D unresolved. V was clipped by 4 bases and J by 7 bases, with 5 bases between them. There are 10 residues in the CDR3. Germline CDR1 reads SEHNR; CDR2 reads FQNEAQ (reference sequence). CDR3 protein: CASSSREQYF. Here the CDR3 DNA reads TGTGCCAGCAGCTCCCGAGAGCAGTACTTC.

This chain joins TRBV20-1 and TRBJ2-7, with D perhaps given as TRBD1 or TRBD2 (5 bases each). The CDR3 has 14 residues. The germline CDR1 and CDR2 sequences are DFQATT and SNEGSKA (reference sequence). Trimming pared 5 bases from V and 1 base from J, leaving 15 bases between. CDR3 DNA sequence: TGCAGTGCTGAGATGGGGGAGAATTCCTACGAGCAGTACTTC. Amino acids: CSAEMGENSYEQYF.

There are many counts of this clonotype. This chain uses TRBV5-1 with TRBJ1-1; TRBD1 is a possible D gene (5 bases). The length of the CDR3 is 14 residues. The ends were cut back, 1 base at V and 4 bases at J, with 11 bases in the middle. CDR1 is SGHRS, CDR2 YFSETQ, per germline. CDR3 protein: CASSLIGQATEAFF. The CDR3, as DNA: TGCGCCAGCAGCTTGATTGGACAAGCCACTGAAGCTTTCTTT.

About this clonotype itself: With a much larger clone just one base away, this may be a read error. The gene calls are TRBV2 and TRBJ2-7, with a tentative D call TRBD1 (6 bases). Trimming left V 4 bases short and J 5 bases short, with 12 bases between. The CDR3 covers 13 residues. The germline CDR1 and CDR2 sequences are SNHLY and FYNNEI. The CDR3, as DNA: TGTGCCAGCAGTGGGGGCAGGGGTAACGAGCAGTACTTC. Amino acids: CASSGGRGNEQYF.

CDR3 protein: CAWSGRRTDTEAFF. Here the CDR3 DNA reads TGTGCCTGGAGTGGCCGCAGGACGGACACTGAAGCTTTCTTT. The V call is TRBV7-9, the J call TRBJ1-1, with unresolved D. This CDR3 has 14 amino acids. Germline assignment: CDR1 SEHNR and CDR2 FQNEAQ (reference sequence). Deletions cut 11 bases from V and 3 bases from J, with 19 bases between.

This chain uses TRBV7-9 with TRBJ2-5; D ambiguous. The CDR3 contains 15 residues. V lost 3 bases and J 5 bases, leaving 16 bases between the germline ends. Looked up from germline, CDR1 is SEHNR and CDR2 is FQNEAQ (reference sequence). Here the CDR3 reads CASSLSVWMAETQYF. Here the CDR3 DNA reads TGTGCCAGCAGCTTGTCAGTATGGATGGCGGAGACCCAGTACTTC.

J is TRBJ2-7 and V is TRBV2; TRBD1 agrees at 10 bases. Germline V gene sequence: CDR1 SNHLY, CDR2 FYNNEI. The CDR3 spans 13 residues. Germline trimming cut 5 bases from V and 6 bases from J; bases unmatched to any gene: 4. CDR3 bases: TGTGCCAGCAGTTTAAGACAGGGGGCCGAGCAGTACTTC. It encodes CASSLRQGAEQYF.

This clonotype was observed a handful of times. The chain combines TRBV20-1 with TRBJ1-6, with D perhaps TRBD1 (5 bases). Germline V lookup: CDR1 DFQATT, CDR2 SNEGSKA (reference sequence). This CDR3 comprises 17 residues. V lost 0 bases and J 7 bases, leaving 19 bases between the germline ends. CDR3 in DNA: TGCAGTGCTAGAGATATCGATGCAACAGGCGTAAATTCACCCCTCCACTTT. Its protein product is CSARDIDATGVNSPLHF.

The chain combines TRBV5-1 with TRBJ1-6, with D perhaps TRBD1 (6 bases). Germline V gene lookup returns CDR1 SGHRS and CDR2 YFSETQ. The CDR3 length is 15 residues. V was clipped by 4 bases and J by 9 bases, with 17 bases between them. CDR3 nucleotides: TGCGCCAGCAGCACCACAGGGCCTCTCGGTTCACCCCTCCACTTT. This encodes CASSTTGPLGSPLHF.

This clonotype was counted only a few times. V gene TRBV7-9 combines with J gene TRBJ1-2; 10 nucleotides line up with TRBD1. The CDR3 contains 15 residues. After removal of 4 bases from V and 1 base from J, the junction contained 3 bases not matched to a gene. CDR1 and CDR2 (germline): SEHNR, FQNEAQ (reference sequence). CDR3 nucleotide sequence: TGTGCCAGCAGCTCCGGGACAGGGGATAACTATGGCTACACCTTC. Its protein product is CASSSGTGDNYGYTF.

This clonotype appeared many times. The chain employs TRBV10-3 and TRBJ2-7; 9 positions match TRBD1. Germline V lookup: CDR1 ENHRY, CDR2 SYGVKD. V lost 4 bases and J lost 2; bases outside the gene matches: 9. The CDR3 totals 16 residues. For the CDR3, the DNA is TGTGCCATCAGTGGCTCCATCGGGACAGGGCCCTACGAGCAGTACTTC. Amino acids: CAISGSIGTGPYEQYF.

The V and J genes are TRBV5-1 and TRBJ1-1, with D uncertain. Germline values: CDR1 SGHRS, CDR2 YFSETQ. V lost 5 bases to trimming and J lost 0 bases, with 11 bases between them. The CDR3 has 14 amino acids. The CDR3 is CASRAPGLNTEAFF. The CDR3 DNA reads TGCGCCAGCAGGGCCCCGGGTTTGAACACTGAAGCTTTCTTT.

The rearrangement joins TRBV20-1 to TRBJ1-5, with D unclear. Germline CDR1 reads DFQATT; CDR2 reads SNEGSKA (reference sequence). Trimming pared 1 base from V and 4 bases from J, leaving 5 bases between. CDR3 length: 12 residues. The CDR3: CSARGVNQPQHF. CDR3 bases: TGCAGTGCTAGAGGGGTAAATCAGCCCCAGCATTTT.

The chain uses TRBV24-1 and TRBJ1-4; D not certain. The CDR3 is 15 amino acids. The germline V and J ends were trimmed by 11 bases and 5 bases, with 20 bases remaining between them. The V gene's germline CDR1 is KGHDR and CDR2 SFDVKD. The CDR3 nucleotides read TGTGCCAGCTCACCTTCAGGACTGGGGAATGAAAAACTGTTTTTT. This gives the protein CASSPSGLGNEKLFF.

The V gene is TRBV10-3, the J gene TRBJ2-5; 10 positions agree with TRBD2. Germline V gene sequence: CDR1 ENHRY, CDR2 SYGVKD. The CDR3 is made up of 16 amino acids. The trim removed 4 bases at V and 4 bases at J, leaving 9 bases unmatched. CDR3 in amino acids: CAISGTSGVSGETQYF. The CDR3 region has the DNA TGTGCCATCAGTGGGACTAGCGGCGTTTCGGGAGAGACCCAGTACTTC.